Each of the 30 T cell receptor beta chains below was sequenced from the same sample in a study of healthy donors' naive CD4 and CD8 T cells. TCR libraries were built from 450 to 650 ng of total RNA by linear amplification. TCRdb used MiXCR to reprocess the reads, holding one entry per CDR3 protein. The sample yields approximately 180,000 distinct CDR3 sequences, about 74% seen once. Sequencing input: naive CD4+ and CD8+ T cells sorted from blood, pooled from several donors. The receptors stem from a pool of human donors in good health; the sample pools cells from several healthy donors.

This chain connects TRBV29-1 to TRBJ2-1, with TRBD2 identical over 13 bases. CDR1 is SQVTM, CDR2 ANQGSEA, per germline. This CDR3 region has 14 residues. With V trimmed by 4 bases and J by 8 bases, 5 bases remained unmatched. CDR3: CSVGRTSGSDEQFF. The DNA of the CDR3 is TGCAGCGTTGGAAGGACTAGCGGGAGCGATGAGCAGTTCTTC.

The V and J genes are TRBV7-9 and TRBJ2-7; 10 bases agree with TRBD2. Germline V gene sequence: CDR1 SEHNR, CDR2 FQNEAQ (reference sequence). The ends lost 5 bases at V and 2 bases at J; junction bases unmatched: 12. CDR3 length: 17 amino acids. CDR3 region: CASSLTSSGGDPYEQYF. CDR3 DNA sequence: TGTGCCAGCAGCCTAACCTCTAGCGGGGGTGACCCCTACGAGCAGTACTTC.

The V gene is TRBV20-1, the J gene TRBJ1-1; no clear D gene. This CDR3 spans 9 amino acids. The germline CDR1 and CDR2 sequences are DFQATT and SNEGSKA (reference sequence). V lost 3 bases, J lost 9 bases, and 5 bases lay in between. The CDR3, as DNA: TGCAGTGCTAGGGGCAAAGCTTTCTTT. This sequence encodes CSARGKAFF.

This clonotype was recorded once. The CDR3 region has the DNA TGTGCCACCAGCAGAGATCCCCCAGATACGCAGTATTTT. Protein sequence: CATSRDPPDTQYF. The gene calls are TRBV15 and TRBJ2-3; the D is unclear. Germline values: CDR1 LNHNV, CDR2 YYDKDF (reference sequence). This CDR3 region has 13 residues. The V gene lost 0 bases and the J gene lost 4 bases, with 5 bases spanning the gap.

The CDR3 nucleotides are TGTGCCAGCAGCTTCTACAGGGATAATTCACCCCTCCACTTT. This encodes CASSFYRDNSPLHF. The chain has TRBV7-8 and TRBJ1-6, with D perhaps TRBD1 (6 bases). The CDR3 consists of 14 residues. Germline assignment: CDR1 SGHVS and CDR2 FQNEAQ. V lost 3 bases and J 5 bases, leaving 8 bases between the germline ends.

The chain uses TRBV6-5 and TRBJ2-1; 9 positions match TRBD1. The V and J ends lost 4 bases and 7 bases, in that order; junction bases with no gene match: 8. CDR3 size: 15 residues. Per the germline V gene, CDR1 is MNHEY and CDR2 is SVGAGI. The CDR3 DNA follows: TGTGCCAGCAGTTTTTCTCCCGGGACAGGGAATGAGCAGTTCTTC. Amino acid sequence: CASSFSPGTGNEQFF.

The genes are TRBV5-1 and TRBJ2-1, with a possible D match to TRBD1 (6 bases). The CDR3 is 13 residues long. The germline gives CDR1 SGHRS, CDR2 YFSETQ. Trimming removed 4 bases from V and 4 bases from J, with 9 bases in between. CDR3 in amino acids: CASSPDRYNEQFF. The CDR3 nucleotides are TGCGCCAGCAGCCCTGACAGGTACAATGAGCAGTTCTTC.

This clonotype was found a few times. The rearrangement uses TRBV19 and TRBJ1-2; D is unclear. Between the trimmed V and J ends, which lost 5 bases and 5 bases, there was a span of 15 bases. Germline V lookup: CDR1 LNHDA, CDR2 SQIVND (reference sequence). This CDR3 has 14 amino acids. DNA of the CDR3: TGTGCCAGTAGTGTGGATCCAGATCTATATGGCTACACCTTC. It specifies CASSVDPDLYGYTF.

DNA of the CDR3: TGTGCCACCAGAGACAGGTTATGGGGTGGCTACACCTTC. This codes for CATRDRLWGGYTF. The J gene is TRBJ1-2, the V gene TRBV19; D is perhaps TRBD1 (6 bases). Germline CDR1 reads LNHDA; CDR2 reads SQIVND (reference sequence). Trimming cost V 10 bases and J 7 bases, with 19 bases left between them. This CDR3 region has 13 residues.

The J gene is TRBJ2-7, the V gene TRBV6-6; 7 bases match TRBD1. CDR1 and CDR2 (germline): MNHNY, SVGAGI (reference sequence). The CDR3 consists of 15 residues. J was trimmed by 1 base and V by 2 bases; bases with no gene match: 5. CDR3 residues: CASSYTAGGSYEQYF. CDR3 nucleotides: TGTGCCAGCAGTTACACGGCAGGGGGTTCCTACGAGCAGTACTTC.

The chain joins TRBV4-3 to TRBJ2-1; tentative D call: TRBD2 (6 bases). Germline-derived CDR1 and CDR2 are LGHNA and YSLEER. The CDR3 covers 17 residues. Trimming shortened V by 0 bases and J by 2 bases, and 14 bases separated the two germline ends. CDR3 bases: TGCGCCAGCAGCCAAGATTGGAGGGTGGGCACCTACAATGAGCAGTTCTTC. The encoded protein is CASSQDWRVGTYNEQFF.

The V gene is TRBV6-1, the J gene TRBJ2-3; D not certain. V shed 5 bases and J shed 4 bases, with 16 bases lying between them. This CDR3 has 15 residues. The germline gives CDR1 MNHNS, CDR2 SASEGT. The CDR3 DNA follows: TGTGCCAGCAGTTCAAGATGGTCGCCCCCAGATACGCAGTATTTT. This encodes CASSSRWSPPDTQYF.

This clonotype was recorded a few times. V gene TRBV6-5 combines with J gene TRBJ1-6; D is ambiguous. The CDR3 extends over 14 amino acids. In germline, CDR1 is MNHEY, CDR2 SVGAGI. CDR3 protein: CAAGRSSYNSPLHF. The CDR3 coding sequence is TGTGCGGCGGGCCGGAGCTCCTATAATTCACCCCTCCACTTT.

The J gene is TRBJ2-7, the V gene TRBV27; 11 positions agree with TRBD2. The CDR3 covers 14 residues. Germline loops: CDR1 MNHEY, CDR2 SMNVEV (reference sequence). V gave up 6 bases and J gave up 5 bases; unmatched junction bases: 6. CDR3 in amino acids: CASRASGRIDEQYF. The CDR3 coding sequence is TGTGCCAGCAGGGCTAGCGGGAGGATCGACGAGCAGTACTTC.

This clonotype occurred a few times. The chain employs TRBV27 and TRBJ1-1; D unresolved. Trimming stripped 3 bases from V and 1 base from J, with 6 bases between. The CDR3 is made up of 13 amino acids. The germline CDR1 and CDR2 sequences are MNHEY and SMNVEV (reference sequence). This CDR3 reads CASSFGENTEAFF. The CDR3 coding sequence is TGTGCCAGCAGTTTCGGGGAGAACACTGAAGCTTTCTTT.

The rearrangement uses TRBV7-8 and TRBJ1-5; 10 bases line up with TRBD1. Germline CDR1 SGHVS, CDR2 FQNEAQ. The CDR3 has 14 residues. V trimming: 5 bases; J trimming: 6 bases; junction bases outside the gene matches: 4. In DNA form, the CDR3 reads TGTGCCAGCAGCAGCCGGGACAGGGGTCAGCCCCAGCATTTT. Amino acid sequence: CASSSRDRGQPQHF.

The chain has TRBV10-3 and TRBJ2-7; 14 bases map to TRBD2. The V gene's germline CDR1 is ENHRY and CDR2 SYGVKD. J lost 3 bases, V lost 5 bases, and 3 bases had no gene match. The CDR3 length is 15 residues. This chain's CDR3 is CAISPGLAGGYEQYF. The DNA of the CDR3 is TGTGCCATCAGTCCCGGACTAGCGGGAGGCTACGAGCAGTACTTC.

CDR3 nucleotides: TGTGCCAGCAGATCACCACAGGGTCGGCAGCCCCAGCATTTT. As protein: CASRSPQGRQPQHF. The J gene is TRBJ1-5, the V gene TRBV6-6, with D perhaps TRBD1 (6 bases). CDR1 MNHNY and CDR2 SVGAGI come from the germline V gene (reference sequence). The CDR3 runs to 14 residues. Trimming stripped 6 bases from V and 7 bases from J, with 16 bases between.

The gene calls are TRBV6-5 and TRBJ1-2; tentatively, D is TRBD1 (5 bases). The CDR3 spans 12 residues. The V end lost 10 bases, the J end lost 5 bases, and 14 bases lay between the germline ends. The germline V gene has CDR1 MNHEY and CDR2 SVGAGI. The CDR3 is CATFLGTYGYTF. The CDR3 DNA sequence: TGTGCCACATTCCTGGGGACGTATGGCTACACCTTC.

CDR3 sequence: CASTPGTNGGTQYF. Here the CDR3 DNA reads TGTGCCAGCACCCCAGGGACAAACGGGGGGACCCAGTACTTC. The chain uses TRBV12-3 or TRBV12-4 and TRBJ2-5; the D call may be TRBD1 or TRBD2 (6 bases each). The CDR3 has 14 amino acids. The V end lost 7 bases, the J end lost 7 bases, and 19 bases lay between the germline ends.

The rearrangement uses TRBV20-1 and TRBJ1-2, with a tentative D call TRBD1 (5 bases). In germline, CDR1 is DFQATT, CDR2 SNEGSKA (reference sequence). This CDR3 is built from 16 residues. The germline V and J ends were trimmed by 2 bases and 1 base, with 17 bases remaining between them. CDR3 coding DNA: TGCAGTGCTAGATCTCCCCGGCAGGGCCTTAACTATGGCTACACCTTC. It yields the protein CSARSPRQGLNYGYTF.

The chain carries TRBV2 and TRBJ2-3, with D hard to call. The CDR3 spans 14 residues. V was trimmed by 8 bases and J by 2 bases, leaving 14 bases between them. The germline V gene has CDR1 SNHLY and CDR2 FYNNEI. CDR3 nucleotide sequence: TGTGCCAGCCGAACGGGTCGGATCACAGATACGCAGTATTTT. This sequence encodes CASRTGRITDTQYF.

The CDR3 loop is CASSLSWGESYNEQFF. Written as DNA, the CDR3 is TGTGCCAGCAGTTTATCGTGGGGGGAGTCCTACAATGAGCAGTTCTTC. The gene calls are TRBV27 and TRBJ2-1, with D possibly matching TRBD2 (6 bases). CDR1 is MNHEY and CDR2 is SMNVEV in the germline V gene (reference sequence). V lost 0 bases and J 1 base, leaving 10 bases between the germline ends. This CDR3 has 16 residues.

This clonotype has a handful of counts. The V call is TRBV21-1, the J call TRBJ1-1. TRBV21-1 is listed as a pseudogene. CDR3 size: 17 residues. The CDR3 here is CASSKLRPLELNTEAFF. CDR3 coding DNA: TGTGCCAGCAGCAAACTCCGACCGCTAGAGTTGAACACTGAAGCTTTCTTT.

The chain couples TRBV30 to TRBJ2-1; D is unclear. Trimming removed 7 bases from V and 9 bases from J, with 13 bases in between. The germline CDR1 and CDR2 sequences are GTSNPN and SVGIG (reference sequence). CDR3 length: 11 residues. The chain's CDR3 is CASSVTGEQFF. CDR3 in DNA: TGTGCCTCATCAGTGACGGGTGAGCAGTTCTTC. Filled out from reference TRBV30 and TRBJ2-1, the complete variable domain reads SQTIHQWPATLVQPVGSPLSLECTVEGTSNPNLYWYRQAAGRGLQLLFYSVGIGQISSEVPQNLSASRPQDRQFILSSKKLLLSDSGFYLCASSVTGEQFFGPGTRLTVL.

The rearrangement uses TRBV29-1 and TRBJ1-2; maybe TRBD1 (5 bases). V gave up 4 bases and J gave up 2 bases, with 11 bases separating them. Germline V lookup: CDR1 SQVTM, CDR2 ANQGSEA. This CDR3 spans 13 amino acids. The CDR3 here is CSVGGLQNYGYTF. DNA of the CDR3: TGCAGCGTTGGGGGACTACAGAACTATGGCTACACCTTC.

The V gene is TRBV15, the J gene TRBJ2-1, with D tentatively TRBD2 (5 bases). Germline-derived CDR1 and CDR2 are LNHNV and YYDKDF (reference sequence). This CDR3 has 15 amino acids. Trimming removed 3 bases from V and 4 bases from J, with 13 bases in between. The CDR3 spells CATSSTKGGYNEQFF. CDR3 coding DNA: TGTGCCACCAGCAGTACCAAGGGCGGGTACAATGAGCAGTTCTTC.

This chain connects TRBV13 to TRBJ1-1; no clear D gene. CDR1 and CDR2 (germline): PRHDT, FYEKMQ (reference sequence). The V gene lost 2 bases and the J gene lost 1 base, with 5 bases spanning the gap. The CDR3 runs 13 residues. CDR3 sequence reads: CASSLRSNTEAFF. CDR3 bases: TGTGCCAGCAGCTTAAGATCGAACACTGAAGCTTTCTTT.

As DNA, the CDR3 is TGCAGCGTGGTTAGATCCTCTGGAAACACCATATATTTT. This gives the protein CSVVRSSGNTIYF. The V call is TRBV29-1, the J call TRBJ1-3; D gene ambiguous. V dropped 6 bases and J dropped 0 bases, with 9 bases sitting between them. The CDR3 spans 13 residues. The germline V gene encodes CDR1 SQVTM and CDR2 ANQGSEA.

V usage is TRBV27 and J usage is TRBJ2-1; TRBD2 matches 9 bases. The germline CDR1 and CDR2 sequences are MNHEY and SMNVEV (reference sequence). The CDR3 is 12 amino acids. V shed 7 bases and J 10 bases; nucleotides not matched to a gene: 5. The CDR3 coding sequence is TGTGCCAGCACTAGCGGGATAAGGGAGCAGTTCTTC. Amino acids: CASTSGIREQFF.